The present T cell receptor (beta chain) was sequenced within a study of blood T cell repertoires in COVID-19. Germline CDR1 and CDR2: SNHLY and FYNNEI. Losses at the gene ends were 7 bases for V and 3 bases for J; bases not matched to a gene: 7. This CDR3 spans 14 amino acids. This table comes from immunoSEQ multiplex PCR, and its TCRdb copy is limited to in-frame clones, with some not included. The table has 100,000 to 150,000 clones, around 83% seen once; the top ten hold about 5.5%. The chain couples TRBV2 to TRBJ2-7; 9 nucleotides match TRBD1. Sequencing input: peripheral blood. The receptor comes from a man aged 80 or over with active or convalescent COVID-19. CDR3 amino acids: CASTLPDRGYEQYF. CDR3 coding DNA: TGTGCCAGCACACTACCGGACAGGGGCTACGAGCAGTACTTC.